Shown below are 6 T cell receptor beta chains from a single sample sequenced in a study of beta chain features in type 1 diabetes. The study reverse transcribed the entire isolated RNA, so it sequenced expressed TCRB transcripts. Repertoires were generated with immunoSEQ multiplex PCR, while TCRdb's copy carries only in-frame clones and drops some. Here the sample spans 200,000 to 250,000 clones, roughly 70% being singletons. Sequenced input: naive CD4+ T cells from blood. The receptors were gathered from a young man in good health.

The chain links TRBV29-1 to TRBJ2-3, with TRBD1 identical over 7 bases. Germline-derived CDR1 and CDR2 are SQVTM and ANQGSEA. V dropped 7 bases and J dropped 0; count of bases not matched to a gene: 7. This CDR3 has 14 residues. Written as DNA, the CDR3 is TGCAGCGCTGCGGACAGGACTAGCACAGATACGCAGTATTTT. It codes for CSAADRTSTDTQYF.

V and J are TRBV29-1 and TRBJ2-3, with D possibly matching TRBD1 (6 bases). This CDR3 is built from 14 residues. V dropped 6 bases and J dropped 1 base, with 14 bases sitting between them. Germline assignment: CDR1 SQVTM and CDR2 ANQGSEA. The CDR3 sequence is CSVRSRGGTDTQYF. CDR3 bases: TGCAGCGTCCGAAGCAGGGGCGGCACAGATACGCAGTATTTT.

This clone appeared a single time. V gene TRBV7-2 combines with J gene TRBJ2-7; D unclear. The germline CDR1 and CDR2 sequences are SGHTA and FQGNSA. The CDR3 spans 12 residues. Trimming removed 5 bases from V and 4 bases from J, with 9 bases in between. CDR3 DNA sequence: TGTGCCAGCAGCCTGGACCAATACGAGCAGTACTTC. Protein sequence: CASSLDQYEQYF.

The chain uses TRBV11-2 and TRBJ1-2, with D perhaps matching TRBD1 (6 bases). The V gene lost 5 bases and the J gene lost 3 bases, with 10 bases spanning the gap. This CDR3 contains 13 residues. Germline CDR1 is SGHAT and CDR2 is FQNNGV. CDR3 sequence: CASSQQGYYGYTF. The DNA for the CDR3 is TGTGCCAGCAGCCAACAGGGCTACTATGGCTACACCTTC. Based on the CDR3 plus reference TRBV11-2 and TRBJ1-2, the full variable domain is EAGVAQSPRYKIIEKRQSVAFWCNPISGHATLYWYQQILGQGPKLLIQFQNNGVVDDSQLPKDRFSAERLKGVDSTLKIQPAKLEDSAVYLCASSQQGYYGYTFGSGTRLTVV.

J is TRBJ2-5 and V is TRBV19; the D gene is possibly TRBD2 (5 bases). CDR1 LNHDA and CDR2 SQIVND come from the germline V gene (reference sequence). The CDR3 totals 12 residues. V was cut by 10 bases and J by 5 bases, with 14 bases left in between. Here the CDR3 reads CATGERRETQYF. The CDR3 bases are TGTGCCACGGGCGAGAGGAGGGAGACCCAGTACTTC.

This clone came up a few times. Additional DNA sequences in this sample encode the identical CDR3. This chain links TRBV29-1 with TRBJ2-3; TRBD2 aligns across 7 bases. Germline values: CDR1 SQVTM, CDR2 ANQGSEA. The CDR3 length is 13 residues. Trimming cost V 6 bases and J 2 bases; bases outside gene matches: 5. The CDR3 is CSVGGRATDTQYF. The CDR3, as DNA: TGCAGCGTGGGGGGGAGGGCCACAGATACGCAGTATTTT.